Shown below are 18 T cell receptor beta chains from a single sample sequenced in a study of post-analysis software for immune sequencing data. Study findings and constraints: Included in a set of roughly five TRBV segments more frequent in patients than controls were TRBV5-6, TRBV5-1 and TRBV20-1.

Their cognate antigens are unknown. Unique molecular identifiers featured in each of the TCR beta cDNA libraries. MiXCR, run by TCRdb on the PCR reads, gives a single entry per CDR3 protein. The sample contains hundreds of thousands of distinct CDR3 sequences, more than 50% of which appear only once. Sequencing was carried out using blood. These TCRs come from a girl aged 2 to 10 with multiple sclerosis.

V gene TRBV7-2 combines with J gene TRBJ2-2; tentatively, D is TRBD2 (6 bases). V lost 4 bases and J 2 bases, leaving 14 bases between the germline ends. The CDR3 spans 16 residues. CDR1 is SGHTA and CDR2 is FQGNSA in the germline V gene. Here the CDR3 reads CASSYGEAANTGELFF. The CDR3 nucleotides read TGTGCCAGCAGCTACGGGGAGGCGGCTAACACCGGGGAGCTGTTTTTT.

The chain carries TRBV3-1 and TRBJ1-2; tentatively, D is TRBD1 (5 bases). Germline CDR1 LGHDT, CDR2 YNNKEL (reference sequence). The V gene lost 0 bases and the J gene lost 6 bases, with 11 bases spanning the gap. CDR3 length equals 14 residues. This chain's CDR3 is CASSQDLRGNGYTF. Written as DNA, the CDR3 is TGTGCCAGCAGCCAAGATCTAAGGGGTAATGGCTACACCTTC.

This clonotype was seen a few times. The V and J genes are TRBV6-5 and TRBJ2-3, with 10 bases lining up with TRBD2. The germline CDR1 and CDR2 sequences are MNHEY and SVGAGI. The ends lost 0 bases at V and 5 bases at J; junction bases unmatched: 8. CDR3 length equals 17 residues. DNA for the CDR3: TGTGCCAGCAGTTACTCACCAGCGGGGGGGTCAGGAGATACGCAGTATTTT. This codes for CASSYSPAGGSGDTQYF.

This clonotype was found a few times. This rearrangement joins TRBV20-1 to TRBJ1-2, with TRBD1 as a possible D gene (5 bases). Deletions cut 1 base from V and 11 bases from J, with 14 bases between. This CDR3 comprises 12 residues. CDR1 DFQATT and CDR2 SNEGSKA come from the germline V gene (reference sequence). The CDR3 here is CSARGSGTGYTF. In DNA, the CDR3 is TGCAGTGCTAGAGGCTCCGGGACGGGTTACACCTTC.

This clonotype has only a few counts. This chain joins TRBV7-2 and TRBJ2-1; D could derive from TRBD1 or TRBD2 (6 bases each). The V end was cut by 8 bases, the J end by 12 bases, with 14 bases between. CDR3 size: 11 residues. Per the germline V gene, CDR1 is SGHTA and CDR2 is FQGNSA. The DNA for the CDR3 is TGTGCCAGCGGTTTCGGGGGCGGGCAGTTCTTC. It is translated as CASGFGGGQFF.

This clonotype was seen only a few times. V is TRBV6-6 and J is TRBJ2-7; TRBD1 agrees at 9 bases. The CDR3 contains 16 residues. Germline trimming cut 4 bases from V and 4 bases from J; bases unmatched to any gene: 11. CDR1 and CDR2 (germline): MNHNY, SVGAGI (reference sequence). CDR3 nucleotide sequence: TGTGCCAGCAGTTTCGGTCCGGGACAGGGCCTATACGAGCAGTACTTC. Translation gives CASSFGPGQGLYEQYF.

Here the CDR3 DNA reads TGCGCCAGCAGCTTAGGACAGGGGGCCGGCTACACCTTC. Translated: CASSLGQGAGYTF. The chain uses TRBV5-1 and TRBJ1-2, with TRBD1 matching over 11 bases. The CDR3 totals 13 residues. Germline CDR1 and CDR2: SGHRS and YFSETQ. Trimming removed 2 bases from V and 8 bases from J; junction bases left unmatched: 2.

The chain links TRBV20-1 to TRBJ2-3; TRBD2 matches 7 bases. CDR3 length equals 12 residues. The germline gives CDR1 DFQATT, CDR2 SNEGSKA (reference sequence). The junction had 2 bases not matched to a gene; V was cut back by 2 bases and J by 6 bases. CDR3 nucleotides: TGCAGTGCTAGACTACTAGCGGATACGCAGTATTTT. This translates into CSARLLADTQYF.

The rearrangement joins TRBV29-1 to TRBJ2-1; either TRBD1 or TRBD2 may fit D (6 bases each). V lost 5 bases and J lost 4, with 21 bases in between. CDR3 length equals 16 residues. Germline-derived CDR1 and CDR2 are SQVTM and ANQGSEA. The CDR3 DNA follows: TGCAGCGTTCAGGGGACTCCCAACACCAAGTACAATGAGCAGTTCTTC. Translated, it gives CSVQGTPNTKYNEQFF.

The J gene is TRBJ2-7, the V gene TRBV7-9, with D possibly TRBD1 on 5 matching bases. V was trimmed by 1 base and J by 7 bases, leaving 11 bases between them. The germline V gene has CDR1 SEHNR and CDR2 FQNEAQ (reference sequence). The CDR3 runs to 13 residues. CDR3 sequence: CASSLGEGAEQYF. CDR3 in DNA: TGTGCCAGCAGCTTAGGGGAAGGGGCTGAGCAGTACTTC.

The rearrangement joins TRBV7-2 to TRBJ1-1; D remains ambiguous. The CDR3 is 14 residues long. Germline V lookup: CDR1 SGHTA, CDR2 FQGNSA. V was cut by 6 bases and J by 4 bases, with 15 bases left in between. Written as DNA, the CDR3 is TGTGCCAGCAGTCACGGGTTATCGGGCACTGAAGCTTTCTTT. Encoded protein: CASSHGLSGTEAFF.

This clonotype was observed a few times. DNA for the CDR3: TGTGCCAGCTCAGCACAGGGGAGCTCCTACGAGCAGTACTTC. This codes for CASSAQGSSYEQYF. The J gene is TRBJ2-7, the V gene TRBV19, with TRBD1 matching over 7 bases. The junction had 8 bases not matched to a gene; V was cut back by 9 bases and J by 0 bases. The germline CDR1 and CDR2 sequences are LNHDA and SQIVND (reference sequence). This CDR3 is 14 amino acids long.

CDR3 protein: CASSGVGTGIELTYGYTF. CDR3 coding DNA: TGTGCCAGCAGTGGAGTCGGGACAGGGATAGAGTTGACCTATGGCTACACCTTC. The rearrangement joins TRBV6-1 to TRBJ1-2; 9 bases are shared with TRBD1. The V segment lost 4 bases and the J segment 4 bases; nucleotides outside the gene matches: 16. The CDR3 is 18 amino acids. Per germline, CDR1 MNHNS and CDR2 SASEGT.

CDR3: CSAIIGTARGTQYF. CDR3 coding DNA: TGCAGTGCTATTATCGGGACTGCCAGGGGGACCCAGTACTTC. The chain has TRBV20-1 and TRBJ2-5; D tentatively reads TRBD1 or TRBD2 (6 bases each). Germline CDR1 reads DFQATT; CDR2 reads SNEGSKA (reference sequence). Trimming took 4 bases from V and 7 from J, leaving 19 bases between them. The CDR3 covers 14 residues.

For this clonotype: A read error may produce the germline difference seen at one junction end. This chain connects TRBV7-7 to TRBJ2-2, with 10 bases lining up with TRBD2. This CDR3 spans 16 amino acids. Per germline, CDR1 SSHAT and CDR2 FNYEAQ (reference sequence). The CDR3 nucleotides are TGTGCTAGCAGCCCCGTAGCGGGAGGAGGGACCGGGGAGCTGTTTTTT. It is translated as CASSPVAGGGTGELFF.

The chain links TRBV27 to TRBJ2-7; D not resolved. The CDR3 has 13 residues. The ends were cut back, 5 bases at V and 4 bases at J, with 12 bases in the middle. CDR1 MNHEY and CDR2 SMNVEV come from the germline V gene (reference sequence). CDR3 in amino acids: CASSPTLWYEQYF. In nucleotides, the CDR3 is TGTGCCAGCAGTCCTACCCTCTGGTACGAGCAGTACTTC.

Written as DNA, the CDR3 is TGTGCCAGCAGCTCCCCCCGGGACTCCCTTTACTACGAGCAGTACTTC. This gives the protein CASSSPRDSLYYEQYF. The rearrangement links TRBV11-1 to TRBJ2-7, with a weak D call TRBD2 (6 bases). The germline V gene has CDR1 SGHAT and CDR2 FQDESV (reference sequence). The CDR3 runs to 16 residues. V lost 4 bases to trimming and J lost 3 bases, with 19 bases between them. Supplemented by reference TRBV11-1 and TRBJ2-7, the full variable domain reads EAEVAQSPRYKITEKSQAVAFWCDPISGHATLYWYRQILGQGPELLVQFQDESVVDDSQLPKDRFSAERLKGVDSTLKIQPAELGDSAMYLCASSSPRDSLYYEQYFGPGTRLTVT.

CDR3 sequence (DNA): TGTGCCAGCAGTTCCCCAATCGGACAGGGGGCACTCAATGAGCAGTTCTTC. This encodes CASSSPIGQGALNEQFF. The V call is TRBV28, the J call TRBJ2-1, with 11 positions matching TRBD1. This CDR3 spans 17 amino acids. Germline CDR1 reads MDHEN; CDR2 reads SYDVKM. The V and J ends lost 4 bases and 6 bases, in that order; junction bases with no gene match: 11. The full variable domain, with the rest looked up from reference TRBV28 and TRBJ2-1, is DVKVTQSSRYLVKRTGEKVFLECVQDMDHENMFWYRQDPGLGLRLIYFSYDVKMKEKGDIPEGYSVSREKKERFSLILESASTNQTSMYLCASSSPIGQGALNEQFFGPGTRLTVL.